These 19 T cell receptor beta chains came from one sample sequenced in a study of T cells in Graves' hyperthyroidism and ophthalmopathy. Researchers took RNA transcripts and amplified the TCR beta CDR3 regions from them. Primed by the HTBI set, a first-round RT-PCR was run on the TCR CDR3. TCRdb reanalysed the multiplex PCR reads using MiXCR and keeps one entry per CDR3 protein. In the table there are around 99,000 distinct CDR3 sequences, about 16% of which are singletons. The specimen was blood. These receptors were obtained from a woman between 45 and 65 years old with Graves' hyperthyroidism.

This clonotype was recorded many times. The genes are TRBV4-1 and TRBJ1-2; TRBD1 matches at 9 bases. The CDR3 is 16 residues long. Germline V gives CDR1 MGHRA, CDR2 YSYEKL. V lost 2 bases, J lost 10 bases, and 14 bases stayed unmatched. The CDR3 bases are TGCGCCAGCAGCCAACCATACCGGGACAGGGCTGCCGTCTACACCTTC. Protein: CASSQPYRDRAAVYTF.

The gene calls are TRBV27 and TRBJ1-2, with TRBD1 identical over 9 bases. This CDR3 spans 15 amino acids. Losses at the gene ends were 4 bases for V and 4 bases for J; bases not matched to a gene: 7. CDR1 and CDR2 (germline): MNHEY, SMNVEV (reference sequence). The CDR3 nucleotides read TGTGCCAGCAGTTCGGACAGGGGAAATATCTATGGCTACACCTTC. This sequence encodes CASSSDRGNIYGYTF.

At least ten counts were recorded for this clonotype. This CDR3 is CASSLTFLAGGPTDTQYF. The CDR3 DNA sequence: TGTGCCAGCAGCTTAACGTTTCTAGCGGGAGGGCCGACAGATACGCAGTATTTT. This chain joins TRBV7-3 and TRBJ2-3; 12 bases are shared with TRBD2. The CDR3 consists of 18 residues. Trimming removed 0 bases from V and 3 bases from J; junction bases left unmatched: 7. The V gene's germline CDR1 is SGHTA and CDR2 FQGTGA.

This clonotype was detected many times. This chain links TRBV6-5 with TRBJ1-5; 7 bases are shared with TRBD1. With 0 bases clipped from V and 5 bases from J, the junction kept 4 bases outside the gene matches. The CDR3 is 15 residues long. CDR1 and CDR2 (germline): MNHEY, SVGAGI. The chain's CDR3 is CASSYSTGTDQPQHF. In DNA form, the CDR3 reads TGTGCCAGCAGTTACTCGACAGGGACGGATCAGCCCCAGCATTTT.

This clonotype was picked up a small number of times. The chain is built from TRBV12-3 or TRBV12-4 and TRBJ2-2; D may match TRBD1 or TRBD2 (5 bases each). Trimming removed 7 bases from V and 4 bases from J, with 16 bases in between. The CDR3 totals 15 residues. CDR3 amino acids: CASKPPGPVTGELFF. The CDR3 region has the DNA TGTGCCAGCAAACCACCGGGACCCGTCACCGGGGAGCTGTTTTTT.

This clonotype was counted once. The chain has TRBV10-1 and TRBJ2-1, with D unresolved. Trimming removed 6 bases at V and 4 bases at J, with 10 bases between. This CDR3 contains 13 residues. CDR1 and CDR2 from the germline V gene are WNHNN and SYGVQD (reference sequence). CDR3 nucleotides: TGCGCCAGCAGCGAATCCAGGTACAATGAGCAGTTCTTC. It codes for CASSESRYNEQFF.

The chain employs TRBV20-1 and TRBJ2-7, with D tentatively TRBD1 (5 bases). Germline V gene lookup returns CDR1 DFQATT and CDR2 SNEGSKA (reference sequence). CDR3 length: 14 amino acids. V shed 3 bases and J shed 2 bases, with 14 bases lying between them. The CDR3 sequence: CSASESGPTYEQYF. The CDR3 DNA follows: TGCAGTGCTAGTGAGTCAGGGCCAACCTACGAGCAGTACTTC.

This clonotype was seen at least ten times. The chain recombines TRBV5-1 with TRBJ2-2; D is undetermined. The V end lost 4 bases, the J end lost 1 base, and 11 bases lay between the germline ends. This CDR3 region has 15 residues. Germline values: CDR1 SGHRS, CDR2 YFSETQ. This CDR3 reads CASSSGRLNTGELFF. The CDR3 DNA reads TGCGCCAGCAGCAGTGGGCGGCTGAACACCGGGGAGCTGTTTTTT.

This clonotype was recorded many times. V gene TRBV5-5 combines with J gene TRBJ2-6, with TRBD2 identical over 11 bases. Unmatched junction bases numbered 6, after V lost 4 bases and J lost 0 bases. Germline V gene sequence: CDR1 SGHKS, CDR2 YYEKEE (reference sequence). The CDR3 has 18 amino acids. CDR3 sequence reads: CASSPGLAADSGANVLTF. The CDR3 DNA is TGTGCCAGCAGCCCGGGACTAGCGGCAGACTCTGGGGCCAACGTCCTGACTTTC.

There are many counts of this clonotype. The CDR3 bases are TGTGCCAGCAGTTCTCGGTTCTGGACAGGGCCTTCCGGGGAGCTGTTTTTT. Its translation: CASSSRFWTGPSGELFF. The V gene is TRBV27, the J gene TRBJ2-2; 8 nucleotides line up with TRBD1. V gave up 4 bases and J gave up 6 bases; unmatched junction bases: 13. Germline CDR1 MNHEY, CDR2 SMNVEV (reference sequence). This CDR3 is 17 amino acids long.

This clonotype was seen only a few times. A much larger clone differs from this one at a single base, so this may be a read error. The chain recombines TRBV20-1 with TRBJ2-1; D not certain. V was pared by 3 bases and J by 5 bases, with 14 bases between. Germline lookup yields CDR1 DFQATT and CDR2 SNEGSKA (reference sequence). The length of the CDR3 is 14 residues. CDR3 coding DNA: TGCAGTGCTAGCGGCGGCCCAGAACACAATGAGCAGTTCTTC. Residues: CSASGGPEHNEQFF.

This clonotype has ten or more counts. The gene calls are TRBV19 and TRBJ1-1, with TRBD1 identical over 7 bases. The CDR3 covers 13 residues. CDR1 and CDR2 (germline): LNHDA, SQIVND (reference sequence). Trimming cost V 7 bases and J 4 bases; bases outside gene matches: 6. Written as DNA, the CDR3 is TGTGCCAGTATCCAGAGGGGGCGCACTGAAGCTTTCTTT. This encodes CASIQRGRTEAFF.

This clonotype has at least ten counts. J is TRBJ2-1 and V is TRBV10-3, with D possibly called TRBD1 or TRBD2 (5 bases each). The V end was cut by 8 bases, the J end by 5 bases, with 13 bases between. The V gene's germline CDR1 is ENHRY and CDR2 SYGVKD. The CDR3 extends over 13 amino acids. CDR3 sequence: CAISGPRNNEQFF. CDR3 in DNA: TGTGCCATCTCGGGACCGAGGAACAATGAGCAGTTCTTC.

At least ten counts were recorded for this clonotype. The CDR3: CSARDRAQGGAHEQFF. DNA of the CDR3: TGCAGTGCTAGAGATCGGGCGCAGGGAGGCGCCCATGAGCAGTTCTTC. The chain recombines TRBV20-1 with TRBJ2-1; D is perhaps TRBD2 (6 bases). V shed 0 bases and J shed 8 bases, with 20 bases lying between them. The CDR3 contains 16 residues. Germline V gene sequence: CDR1 DFQATT, CDR2 SNEGSKA (reference sequence).

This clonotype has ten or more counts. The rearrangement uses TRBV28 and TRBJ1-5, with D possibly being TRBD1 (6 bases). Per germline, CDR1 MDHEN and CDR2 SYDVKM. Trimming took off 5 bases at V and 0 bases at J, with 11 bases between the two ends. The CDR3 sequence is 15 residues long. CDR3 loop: CASSGQTYSNQPQHF. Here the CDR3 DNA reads TGTGCCAGCAGTGGACAGACGTATAGCAATCAGCCCCAGCATTTT.

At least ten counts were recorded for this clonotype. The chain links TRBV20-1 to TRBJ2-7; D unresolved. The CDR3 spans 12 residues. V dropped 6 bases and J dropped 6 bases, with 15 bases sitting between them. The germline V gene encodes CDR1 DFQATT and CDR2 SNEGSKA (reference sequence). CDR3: CSAPSYLFEQYF. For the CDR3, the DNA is TGCAGTGCCCCATCGTATCTCTTCGAGCAGTACTTC.

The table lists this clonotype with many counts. The CDR3, as DNA: TGTGCCAGCGGAGCCCCCCTCTCCTACGAGCAGTACTTC. The encoded protein is CASGAPLSYEQYF. The V and J genes are TRBV6-1 and TRBJ2-7, with D unclear. Germline lookup yields CDR1 MNHNS and CDR2 SASEGT. The CDR3 covers 13 residues. V gave up 8 bases and J gave up 0 bases, with 11 bases separating them.

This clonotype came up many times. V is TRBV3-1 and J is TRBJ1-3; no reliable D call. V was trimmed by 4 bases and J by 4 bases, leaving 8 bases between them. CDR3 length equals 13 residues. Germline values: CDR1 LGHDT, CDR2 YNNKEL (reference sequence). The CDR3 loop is CASSPDSGNTIYF. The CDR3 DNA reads TGTGCCAGCAGCCCAGACTCAGGAAACACCATATATTTT. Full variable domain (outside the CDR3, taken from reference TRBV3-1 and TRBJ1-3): DTAVSQTPKYLVTQMGNDKSIKCEQNLGHDTMYWYKQDSKKFLKIMFSYNNKELIINETVPNRFSPKSPDKAHLNLHINSLELGDSAVYFCASSPDSGNTIYFGEGSWLTVV.

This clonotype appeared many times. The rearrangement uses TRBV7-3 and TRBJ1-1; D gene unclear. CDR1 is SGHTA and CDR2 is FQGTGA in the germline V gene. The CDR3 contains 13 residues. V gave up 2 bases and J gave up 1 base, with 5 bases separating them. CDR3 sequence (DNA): TGTGCCAGCAGCTTAGGTGCGAACACTGAAGCTTTCTTT. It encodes CASSLGANTEAFF.